This is a list of T cell receptor beta chains from one sample in a study of blood T cells in healthy people across ages. TCRdb called the 5' RACE reads again in MiXCR, with one record for every CDR3 protein. The table has 1,500,000 or so distinct CDR3 sequences, 42% seen once. The material sequenced was blood. The receptors derive from a woman under 30 in good health. The CDR3 runs from the conserved cysteine through the conserved F or W. Some rows have no size entry. The others give once, few or many, or a class for an expanded clone.

length	V	size	J	CDR3
14	TRBV5-1	-	TRBJ2-3	CASSRLAATDTQYF
15	TRBV7-2	-	TRBJ2-7	CASSLGGRGDNEQYF
11	TRBV29-1	-	TRBJ2-3	CSVPWGDTQYF
16	TRBV6-6	-	TRBJ2-1	CAGSLLSARSYNEQFF
14	TRBV3-1	-	TRBJ1-1	CASSHSVGPRGAFF
15	TRBV4-3	once	TRBJ1-3	CASSQAAASGNTIYF
16	TRBV2	few	TRBJ2-4	CASSPPDYLAKNIQYF
16	TRBV20-1	-	-	CSARVAAGGNYNEQYF
15	TRBV5-1	-	TRBJ1-4	CASRSEWGPNEKLFF
14	TRBV7-2	-	TRBJ2-5	CASSRAGPYNEQYF
16	TRBV27	-	TRBJ1-6	CASSSRQGSYNSPLHF
15	TRBV7-9	-	TRBJ2-3	CASSRASGRTDTQYF
11	TRBV28	few	TRBJ2-4	CASNRQGIQYF
15	TRBV12-3/TRBV12-4	few	TRBJ1-5	CASSFWPDSNQPQHF
14	TRBV11-1	-	TRBJ2-1	CASSLSSGRAGLFF
15	TRBV5-5	once	TRBJ1-2	CASSLLGTAADGYTF
12	TRBV12-3/TRBV12-4	many	TRBJ1-2	CASGDRNYGYTF
15	TRBV6-5	-	TRBJ2-5	CASSYGGRPQETQYF
12	TRBV30	-	TRBJ2-1	CAWSGGGETQFF
15	TRBV7-7	-	TRBJ2-3	CASSDSPGGSDTQYF
17	TRBV12-3/TRBV12-4	-	TRBJ2-1	CASSGTVFGINYNEQFF
16	TRBV20-1	-	TRBJ2-7	CSARGSELRLHNEQYF
15	TRBV27	-	TRBJ2-5	CVSRLAGSGEETQYF
16	TRBV4-1	-	TRBJ2-7	CASSQGGQLECDEQYF
15	TRBV4-1	-	TRBJ1-2	CASSQDSTGTYGYTF
15	TRBV4-2	-	TRBJ1-1	CASSHDRGLGTEAFF
14	TRBV10-3	few	TRBJ1-1	CAISGDTGDPEAFF
13	TRBV27	many	TRBJ2-7	CASSLRVSYEQYF
13	TRBV20-1	few	TRBJ2-7	CSARDLGVYEQYF
16	TRBV3-1	-	TRBJ2-5	CASSQDMTGVVETQYF
15	TRBV20-1	-	TRBJ2-5	CSVAGGVRSQETQYF
13	TRBV6-1	-	TRBJ1-2	CAIRGERRYGYTF
13	TRBV6-1	few	TRBJ1-1	CASLTGLNTEAFF
14	TRBV3-1	-	TRBJ1-4	CASSQVQDAEKLFF
13	TRBV10-3	-	TRBJ2-4	CAIGGQGNGEQYF
14	TRBV7-2	few	TRBJ1-1	CASAPQGWDTEAFF
14	TRBV2	few	TRBJ1-1	CASSSMATSTEAFF
12	TRBV7-2	once	TRBJ1-2	CASNPGHGGYTF
13	TRBV29-1	-	TRBJ2-5	CSVHRVLVETQYF